The clone carrying this T cell receptor beta chain was observed a few times. Its cognate antigen is unknown. The entry originates in a study of OX40 agonist ivuxolimab in advanced cancers. CDR3 length: 14 amino acids. Germline values: CDR1 MDHEN, CDR2 SYDVKM. V lost 3 bases, J lost 4 bases, and 10 bases lay in between. Study results and limitations: Doses of 0.1 to 3.0 mg/kg were accompanied by clonal expansion of CD4+ and CD8+ blood T cells by week 6.

With baseline, cycle 4 day 1, and cycle 7 day 1 as timepoints, blood was sampled. Clones were sequenced by immunoSEQ multiplex PCR, and TCRdb holds only the in-frame ones, with some missing. The repertoire has 70,000 to 80,000 clones, about 81% of them found once; the top ten carry roughly 5.3%. This sequence was found in an adult with an advanced solid tumor such as melanoma, head and neck, liver or kidney cancer. Source: CD4+ or CD8+ T cells sorted from blood, taken in a trial of the OX40 agonist ivuxolimab. This chain joins TRBV28 and TRBJ1-5, with a weak D call TRBD1 (5 bases). The CDR3 loop is CASSFVQGNQPQHF. The CDR3 DNA is TGTGCCAGCAGTTTTGTCCAGGGTAATCAGCCCCAGCATTTT.